Each of the 5 T cell receptor beta chains below was sequenced from the same sample in a study of CD8 T cells in Susac syndrome. RNA totalling about 0.45 to 1 ug underwent reverse transcription with random hexamers. TCRdb recomputed calls from the immunoSEQ multiplex PCR reads with MiXCR, one row per CDR3 protein. The sample yields about 150,000 distinct CDR3 sequences, roughly 95% seen once. Sequencing was performed on CD4+ T cells from PBMCs. The receptors were sampled from a human donor in good health.

The gene calls are TRBV20-1 and TRBJ1-2, with unresolved D. The V and J ends lost 0 bases and 7 bases respectively, with 12 bases between them. This CDR3 is built from 13 residues. From germline, CDR1 is DFQATT and CDR2 SNEGSKA (reference sequence). As DNA, the CDR3 is TGCAGTGCTAGAGACAGGTCGGATCGTGGCTACACCTTC. Amino acids: CSARDRSDRGYTF.

V is TRBV29-1 and J is TRBJ2-5; the D gene is possibly TRBD1 (5 bases). V lost 7 bases and J 4 bases, leaving 22 bases between the germline ends. The CDR3 contains 15 residues. The germline CDR1 and CDR2 sequences are SQVTM and ANQGSEA. CDR3 in amino acids: CSARSDTSAPETQYF. CDR3 nucleotides: TGCAGCGCTCGCTCGGACACTTCAGCCCCAGAGACCCAGTACTTC.

The chain joins TRBV7-8 to TRBJ2-2; the match to TRBD2 covers 10 bases. The CDR3 sequence is 17 residues long. Germline-derived CDR1 and CDR2 are SGHVS and FQNEAQ. Trimming at V came to 5 bases and at J to 3 bases, leaving 9 bases not matched to a gene. The CDR3 DNA follows: TGTGCCAGCAGCCTCCGGCCCGGGACTAGCGACACCGGGGAGCTGTTTTTT. It codes for CASSLRPGTSDTGELFF.

The genes are TRBV6-4 and TRBJ1-1, with a weak D call TRBD1 (6 bases). V lost 6 bases, J lost 2 bases, and 10 bases lay in between. CDR3 size: 13 residues. In germline, CDR1 is MRHNA, CDR2 SNTAGT. The CDR3 loop is CASRGGFNTEAFF. Written as DNA, the CDR3 is TGTGCCAGCAGAGGGGGTTTCAACACTGAAGCTTTCTTT.

The chain recombines TRBV12-3 or TRBV12-4 with TRBJ1-5; D remains unclear. V was clipped by 8 bases and J by 1 base, with 9 bases between them. The CDR3 consists of 13 residues. CDR3 in DNA: TGTGCCAGCCAGGACGAAAGCAATCAGCCCCAGCATTTT. Encoded protein: CASQDESNQPQHF.